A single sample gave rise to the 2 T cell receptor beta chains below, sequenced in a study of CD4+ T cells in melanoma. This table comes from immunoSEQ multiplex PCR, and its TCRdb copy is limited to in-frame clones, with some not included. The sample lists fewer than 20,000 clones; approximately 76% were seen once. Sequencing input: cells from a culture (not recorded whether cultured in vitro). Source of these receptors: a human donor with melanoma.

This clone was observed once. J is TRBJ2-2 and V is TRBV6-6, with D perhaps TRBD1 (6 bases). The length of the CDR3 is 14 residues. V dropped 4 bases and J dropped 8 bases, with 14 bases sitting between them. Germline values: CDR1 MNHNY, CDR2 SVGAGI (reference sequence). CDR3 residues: CASSWDIFAGELFF. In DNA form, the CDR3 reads TGTGCCAGCAGTTGGGACATTTTCGCTGGGGAGCTGTTTTTT.

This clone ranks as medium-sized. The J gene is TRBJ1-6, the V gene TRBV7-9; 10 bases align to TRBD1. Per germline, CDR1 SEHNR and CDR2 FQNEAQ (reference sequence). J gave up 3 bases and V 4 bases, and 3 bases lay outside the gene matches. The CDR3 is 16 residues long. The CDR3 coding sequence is TGTGCCAGCAGCTCGGGACAGGGGTTCTATAATTCACCCCTCCACTTT. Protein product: CASSSGQGFYNSPLHF. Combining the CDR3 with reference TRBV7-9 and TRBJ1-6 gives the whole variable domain DTGVSQNPRHKITKRGQNVTFRCDPISEHNRLYWYRQTLGQGPEFLTYFQNEAQLEKSRLLSDRFSAERPKGSFSTLEIQRTEQGDSAMYLCASSSGQGFYNSPLHFGNGTRLTVT.